This is a list of T cell receptor beta chains from one sample in a study of radiation and T cells in renal cell carcinoma. The table came from immunoSEQ multiplex PCR; TCRdb's copy has only in-frame clones and leaves some out. The table has around 78,000 clones, about 89% seen once; the top ten hold nearly 6%. This sample comprised blood, obtained from a patient whose treatment included radiotherapy and nephrectomy. These receptors all come from a woman between 65 and 79 years old with renal cell carcinoma. Both conserved end residues are part of each CDR3. The order of the fields is clone size, J gene, D gene, V gene, CDR3 DNA, CDR3 protein. D genes are given only for firm matches. Clone size is stated in some rows and not others, as once, few, many or a class when expanded.

clone size: .
J gene: TRBJ2-7
D gene: TRBD1
V gene: TRBV11-3
CDR3 DNA: TGTGCCAGCAGCCAACTCAGAAGCAGGGGGCCCTCCTACGAGCAGTACTTC
CDR3 protein: CASSQLRSRGPSYEQYF

clone size: .
J gene: TRBJ2-7
D gene: .
V gene: TRBV6-6
CDR3 DNA: TGTGCCAGCAGTTATAGGGCAGGGGGGGTGTACGAGCAGTACTTC
CDR3 protein: CASSYRAGGVYEQYF

clone size: .
J gene: TRBJ2-1
D gene: TRBD2
V gene: TRBV7-2
CDR3 DNA: TGTGCCAGCAGCTCCGGCGGACTAGTCAGTGAGCAGTTCTTC
CDR3 protein: CASSSGGLVSEQFF

clone size: .
J gene: TRBJ1-2
D gene: .
V gene: TRBV28
CDR3 DNA: TGTGCCAGCAGTTTGCTATGGGGGCGGGGTCATGGCTACACCTTC
CDR3 protein: CASSLLWGRGHGYTF

clone size: .
J gene: TRBJ2-1
D gene: .
V gene: TRBV5-1
CDR3 DNA: TGCGCCAGCAGCCGCGAGACGGGCTCCTACAATGAGCAGTTCTTC
CDR3 protein: CASSRETGSYNEQFF

clone size: .
J gene: TRBJ1-6
D gene: TRBD1
V gene: TRBV5-8
CDR3 DNA: TGTGCCAGCAGCTTGGAGGGACAGGAAAATTCACCCCTCCACTTT
CDR3 protein: CASSLEGQENSPLHF

clone size: .
J gene: TRBJ2-3
D gene: .
V gene: TRBV9
CDR3 DNA: TGTGCCAGCAGCGTAGCCCCATCTAGCACAGATACGCAGTATTTT
CDR3 protein: CASSVAPSSTDTQYF

clone size: once
J gene: TRBJ1-2
D gene: TRBD1
V gene: TRBV5-1
CDR3 DNA: TGCGCCAGCAGCTTGGGACAGGGACCTTATGGCTACACCTTC
CDR3 protein: CASSLGQGPYGYTF

clone size: .
J gene: TRBJ2-5
D gene: .
V gene: TRBV2
CDR3 DNA: TGTGCCAGCAAAAGGTCCAATGGAGAGACCCAGTACTTC
CDR3 protein: CASKRSNGETQYF

clone size: .
J gene: TRBJ2-1
D gene: TRBD2
V gene: TRBV5-1
CDR3 DNA: TGCGCCAGCAGCTCGTCGGGGACTAGCGTTTGGGATGAGCAGTTCTTC
CDR3 protein: CASSSSGTSVWDEQFF

clone size: .
J gene: TRBJ1-6
D gene: .
V gene: TRBV7-9
CDR3 DNA: TGTGCCAGCAGTTCCCCGGGCACGGAATCACCCCTCCACTTT
CDR3 protein: CASSSPGTESPLHF

clone size: .
J gene: TRBJ2-3
D gene: TRBD1
V gene: TRBV23-1
CDR3 DNA: TGCGCCAGCAGTCAGCGGACAGGTAAGACAGATACGCAGTATTTT
CDR3 protein: CASSQRTGKTDTQYF

clone size: .
J gene: TRBJ1-2
D gene: .
V gene: TRBV5-6
CDR3 DNA: TGTGCCAGCAGCCTCAGGGGTGACTATGGCTACACCTTC
CDR3 protein: CASSLRGDYGYTF

clone size: .
J gene: TRBJ1-1
D gene: .
V gene: TRBV20-1
CDR3 DNA: TGCAGTGCCAGAGGTGACCCCGAAGCTTTCTTT
CDR3 protein: CSARGDPEAFF

clone size: .
J gene: TRBJ2-5
D gene: .
V gene: TRBV28
CDR3 DNA: TGTGCCAGCAGTCCGCGGGAGACCCAGTACTTC
CDR3 protein: CASSPRETQYF

clone size: .
J gene: TRBJ2-1
D gene: TRBD1
V gene: TRBV29-1
CDR3 DNA: TGTACCGGGACAGGGGGGTACAATGAGCAGTTCTTC
CDR3 protein: CTGTGGYNEQFF

clone size: .
J gene: TRBJ1-2
D gene: TRBD1
V gene: TRBV6-1
CDR3 DNA: TGTGCCAGCAGCCGGACAGGGGTTAGGTATGGCTACACCTTC
CDR3 protein: CASSRTGVRYGYTF

clone size: .
J gene: TRBJ1-3
D gene: .
V gene: TRBV7-2
CDR3 DNA: TGTGCCAGCAGCTCCCCTCCTAGTCTCGGCTCTGGAAACACCATATATTTT
CDR3 protein: CASSSPPSLGSGNTIYF

clone size: .
J gene: TRBJ1-6
D gene: .
V gene: TRBV18
CDR3 DNA: TGTGCCAGCTCACGCGGGACGGCCGATAATTCACCCCTCCACTTT
CDR3 protein: CASSRGTADNSPLHF

clone size: .
J gene: TRBJ1-2
D gene: .
V gene: TRBV6-1
CDR3 DNA: TGTGCCAGCAGTGCCGGACAGAATATCTATGGCTACACCTTC
CDR3 protein: CASSAGQNIYGYTF

clone size: once
J gene: TRBJ2-7
D gene: TRBD1
V gene: TRBV27
CDR3 DNA: TGTGCCAGCAGCCTGGACAGGGAGTCCTACGAGCAGTACTTC
CDR3 protein: CASSLDRESYEQYF

clone size: .
J gene: TRBJ2-1
D gene: .
V gene: TRBV30
CDR3 DNA: TGTGCCTGGAGTGTAGCGAGGTTAATAAATGAGCAGTTCTTC
CDR3 protein: CAWSVARLINEQFF

clone size: .
J gene: TRBJ1-1
D gene: .
V gene: TRBV11-3
CDR3 DNA: TGTGCCAGCAGCTTACCCGGGACGGTGAACACTGAAGCTTTCTTT
CDR3 protein: CASSLPGTVNTEAFF

clone size: .
J gene: TRBJ2-2
D gene: .
V gene: TRBV5-4
CDR3 DNA: TGTGCCAGCAGCTTGCCCCGTAACACCGGGGAGCTGTTTTTT
CDR3 protein: CASSLPRNTGELFF

clone size: .
J gene: TRBJ1-6
D gene: .
V gene: TRBV7-2
CDR3 DNA: TGTGCCAGCAGCTCAGGGACATGGAATTCACCCCTCCACTTT
CDR3 protein: CASSSGTWNSPLHF

clone size: .
J gene: TRBJ1-1
D gene: .
V gene: TRBV29-1
CDR3 DNA: TGCAGCGTAATGACAGTGAACACTGAAGCTTTCTTT
CDR3 protein: CSVMTVNTEAFF

clone size: .
J gene: TRBJ2-7
D gene: .
V gene: TRBV5-4
CDR3 DNA: TGTGCCAGCAGCTTATTACAGGGCTACGAGCAGTACTTC
CDR3 protein: CASSLLQGYEQYF

clone size: .
J gene: TRBJ2-3
D gene: TRBD2
V gene: TRBV7-2
CDR3 DNA: TGTGCCAGCAGCTTACGGACTAGGGTTTCAGATACGCAGTATTTT
CDR3 protein: CASSLRTRVSDTQYF

clone size: .
J gene: TRBJ1-1
D gene: .
V gene: TRBV28
CDR3 DNA: TGTGCCAGCAGTTCCGACAGAATTAACACTGAAGCTTTCTTT
CDR3 protein: CASSSDRINTEAFF

clone size: .
J gene: TRBJ1-1
D gene: .
V gene: TRBV5-4
CDR3 DNA: TGTGCCAGCAGCCCCCGCCTAACCAGGAACACTGAAGCTTTCTTT
CDR3 protein: CASSPRLTRNTEAFF

clone size: .
J gene: TRBJ2-5
D gene: .
V gene: TRBV2
CDR3 DNA: TGTGCCAGCACCGCGAGGACGGGCACGGAGACCCAGTACTTC
CDR3 protein: CASTARTGTETQYF

clone size: .
J gene: TRBJ2-3
D gene: .
V gene: TRBV6-1
CDR3 DNA: TGTGCCAGCCTAAGGGGAGATACGCAGTATTTT
CDR3 protein: CASLRGDTQYF

clone size: .
J gene: TRBJ1-2
D gene: .
V gene: TRBV25-1
CDR3 DNA: TGTGCCAGCAGACAGAGTAACTATGGCTACACCTTC
CDR3 protein: CASRQSNYGYTF

clone size: few
J gene: TRBJ1-6
D gene: .
V gene: TRBV5-1
CDR3 DNA: TGCGCCAGCAGCTTGTCGGGACGTGAGGGTTCACCCCTCCACTTT
CDR3 protein: CASSLSGREGSPLHF

clone size: .
J gene: TRBJ1-1
D gene: .
V gene: TRBV6-6
CDR3 DNA: TGTGCCAGCAGTCCTCTCTTGTCTGGGACTGAAGCTTTCTTT
CDR3 protein: CASSPLLSGTEAFF

clone size: .
J gene: TRBJ2-7
D gene: .
V gene: TRBV6-1
CDR3 DNA: TGTGCCAACGACCGGGACGCGGACTACGAGCAGTACTTC
CDR3 protein: CANDRDADYEQYF

clone size: .
J gene: TRBJ1-1
D gene: TRBD1
V gene: TRBV27
CDR3 DNA: TGTGCCAGCAGTTTAGGAAGGACAGGGGGGGACACTGAAGCTTTCTTT
CDR3 protein: CASSLGRTGGDTEAFF

clone size: .
J gene: TRBJ1-5
D gene: TRBD1
V gene: TRBV19
CDR3 DNA: TGTGCCAGTACCCCTACAGGGGGCAGGAGCAATCAGCCCCAGCATTTT
CDR3 protein: CASTPTGGRSNQPQHF

clone size: .
J gene: TRBJ2-5
D gene: TRBD2
V gene: TRBV25-1
CDR3 DNA: TGTGCCAGCAGTGAGTTTACTAGCGGGGGGGCGTATCAAGAGACCCAGTACTTC
CDR3 protein: CASSEFTSGGAYQETQYF

clone size: .
J gene: TRBJ1-5
D gene: TRBD1
V gene: TRBV7-9
CDR3 DNA: TGTGCCAGCAGCCCCGGGACAGATAATCAGCCCCAGCATTTT
CDR3 protein: CASSPGTDNQPQHF

clone size: .
J gene: TRBJ2-7
D gene: TRBD1
V gene: TRBV7-9
CDR3 DNA: TGTGCCAGCAGCCGTATTATTTCGGGACAGGGTATTTACGAGCAGTACTTC
CDR3 protein: CASSRIISGQGIYEQYF

clone size: .
J gene: TRBJ2-1
D gene: TRBD1
V gene: TRBV30
CDR3 DNA: TGTGCCTGGAGTCTTCCGGGACAGGGGGCCTACAATGAGCAGTTCTTC
CDR3 protein: CAWSLPGQGAYNEQFF

clone size: .
J gene: TRBJ2-2
D gene: .
V gene: TRBV7-9
CDR3 DNA: TGTGCCAGCAGTTCCTATACCACGGGACGGAACACCGGGGAGCTGTTTTTT
CDR3 protein: CASSSYTTGRNTGELFF

clone size: .
J gene: TRBJ1-6
D gene: .
V gene: TRBV9
CDR3 DNA: TGTGCCAGCAGCGTAGGGGACACCTCCTATAATTCACCCCTCCACTTT
CDR3 protein: CASSVGDTSYNSPLHF

clone size: .
J gene: TRBJ1-2
D gene: TRBD1
V gene: TRBV28
CDR3 DNA: TGTGCCAGCAGGGGGACAGGTACTAACTATGGCTACACCTTC
CDR3 protein: CASRGTGTNYGYTF

clone size: few
J gene: TRBJ2-2
D gene: .
V gene: TRBV21-1
CDR3 DNA: TGTGCCAGCAGCAGACCGACAGGGGGCCTTCACACCGGGGAGCTGTTTTTT
CDR3 protein: CASSRPTGGLHTGELFF

clone size: .
J gene: TRBJ1-2
D gene: TRBD1
V gene: TRBV5-1
CDR3 DNA: TGCGCCAGCAGCCAAACCGGGACAGGGGATCTATATGGCTACACCTTC
CDR3 protein: CASSQTGTGDLYGYTF

clone size: .
J gene: TRBJ2-3
D gene: .
V gene: TRBV29-1
CDR3 DNA: TGCAGCGTTTCTAGGGGAGATACGCAGTATTTT
CDR3 protein: CSVSRGDTQYF

clone size: .
J gene: TRBJ1-4
D gene: .
V gene: TRBV7-2
CDR3 DNA: TGTGCCAGCAGCTCAATCCGGACGGGAGAAAAACTGTTTTTT
CDR3 protein: CASSSIRTGEKLFF

clone size: .
J gene: TRBJ2-5
D gene: .
V gene: TRBV28
CDR3 DNA: TGTGCCAGCAGTTCGCCGGTGGGGACGCAAGAGACCCAGTACTTC
CDR3 protein: CASSSPVGTQETQYF

clone size: .
J gene: TRBJ2-7
D gene: .
V gene: TRBV6-6
CDR3 DNA: TGTGCCAGCAGTTACGGGCAAAACTCCTACGAGCAGTACTTC
CDR3 protein: CASSYGQNSYEQYF

clone size: .
J gene: TRBJ1-2
D gene: .
V gene: TRBV6-1
CDR3 DNA: TGTGCCAGCAGTGCCACCAGGACGGTTCACTATGGCTACACCTTC
CDR3 protein: CASSATRTVHYGYTF

clone size: once
J gene: TRBJ2-7
D gene: TRBD1
V gene: TRBV9
CDR3 DNA: TGTGCCAGCAGCGTAGAACAGGGGGTAGGTGGAGAGCAGTACTTC
CDR3 protein: CASSVEQGVGGEQYF